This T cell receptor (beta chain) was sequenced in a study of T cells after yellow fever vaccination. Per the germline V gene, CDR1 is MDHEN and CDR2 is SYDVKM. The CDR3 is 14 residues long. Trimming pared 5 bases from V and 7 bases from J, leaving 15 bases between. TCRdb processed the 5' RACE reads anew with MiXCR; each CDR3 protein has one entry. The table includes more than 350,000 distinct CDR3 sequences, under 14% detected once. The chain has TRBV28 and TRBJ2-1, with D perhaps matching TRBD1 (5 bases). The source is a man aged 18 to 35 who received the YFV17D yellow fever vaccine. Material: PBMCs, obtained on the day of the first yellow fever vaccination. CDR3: CASSLHLTGNEQFF. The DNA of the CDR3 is TGTGCCAGCAGTCTTCATCTCACAGGAAATGAGCAGTTCTTC.